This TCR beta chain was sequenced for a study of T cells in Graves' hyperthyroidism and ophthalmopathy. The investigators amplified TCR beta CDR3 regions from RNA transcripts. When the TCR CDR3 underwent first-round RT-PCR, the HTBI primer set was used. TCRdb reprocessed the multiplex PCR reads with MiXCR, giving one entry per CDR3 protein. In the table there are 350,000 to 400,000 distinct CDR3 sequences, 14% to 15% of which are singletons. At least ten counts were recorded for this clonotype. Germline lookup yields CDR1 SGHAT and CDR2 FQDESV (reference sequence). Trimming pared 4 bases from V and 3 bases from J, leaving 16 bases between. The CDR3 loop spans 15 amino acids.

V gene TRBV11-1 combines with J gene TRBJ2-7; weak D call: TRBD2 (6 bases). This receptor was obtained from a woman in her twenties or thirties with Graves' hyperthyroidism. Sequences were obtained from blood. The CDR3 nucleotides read TGTGCCAGCAGCTCGCGGGACGGAAATTTCTACGAGCAGTACTTC. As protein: CASSSRDGNFYEQYF.